The T cell receptor (beta chain) under discussion was sequenced for a study of CD8+ T cells in alopecia areata. Study-level information: The drug, oral tofacitinib, was given to treated patients at 5 to 10 mg twice daily.

Notes on the study in general: Lesional scalp displayed greater clonality than normal scalp, most notably in alopecia totalis/universalis.

Regarding treatment: oral pan-JAK inhibitor, 5-10 mg twice daily. Patients with alopecia areata provided lesional scalp punch biopsies as well as peripheral blood. The authors sorted CD4+ and CD8+ T cells from PBMCs. It was cDNA, reverse transcribed from extracted RNA, that served as the sequencing template. TCRdb's copy holds only in-frame clones and misses some; the assay was immunoSEQ multiplex PCR. The profile shows about 150,000 clones, about 71% of them singletons. Details on this clone: Its antigen is still unknown.

The material was CD4+ T cells sorted from blood, obtained at week 4, from a patient treated with tofacitinib. The origin of this receptor is a human donor with alopecia areata.

The CDR3 DNA reads TGTGCCAGCACCAAGATCCGGGTCGATGAGCAGTTCTTC. Its protein product is CASTKIRVDEQFF. The chain employs TRBV6-5 and TRBJ2-1, with D uncertain. This CDR3 is 13 amino acids long. The germline V gene encodes CDR1 MNHEY and CDR2 SVGAGI. Trimming took off 7 bases at V and 8 bases at J, with 15 bases between the two ends.